This is a list of T cell receptor beta chains from one sample in a study of blood T cell repertoires in COVID-19. The protocol was immunoSEQ multiplex PCR, while the TCRdb copy is restricted to in-frame clones and leaves out a portion. The data contain 200,000 to 250,000 clones, around 81% of them singletons. The sequencing input was peripheral blood. These receptors all stem from a woman between 55 and 75 years old with acute or convalescent COVID-19. CDR3s include the opening cysteine and the closing phenylalanine or tryptophan. Fields, in order: clone size, D gene, J gene, V gene, CDR3 DNA, CDR3 protein. A D gene is named only where the DNA matches it firmly. Part of the rows lack a size; the others show once, few, many or a class for expanded clones.

clone_size: .; d_call: .; j_call: TRBJ2-7; v_call: TRBV6-5; cdr3_nt: TGTGCCAGCAGGCCGCCAGGTTTCTACGAGCAGTACTTC; cdr3_aa: CASRPPGFYEQYF
clone_size: .; d_call: .; j_call: TRBJ1-6; v_call: TRBV5-6; cdr3_nt: TGTGCCAGCAGCTTGGCGGCGGAGTCACCCCTCCACTTT; cdr3_aa: CASSLAAESPLHF
clone_size: once; d_call: .; j_call: TRBJ1-6; v_call: TRBV7-3; cdr3_nt: TGTGCCAGCAGCCTATTATCGTCGCGGTTGGGTTCACCCCTCCACTTT; cdr3_aa: CASSLLSSRLGSPLHF
clone_size: .; d_call: .; j_call: TRBJ1-2; v_call: TRBV3-1/TRBV3-2; cdr3_nt: TGTGCCAGCAGCCAAGTCGCGGGGGCGCATGGCTACACCTTC; cdr3_aa: CASSQVAGAHGYTF
clone_size: .; d_call: .; j_call: TRBJ1-2; v_call: TRBV10-3; cdr3_nt: TGTGCCATCAGTGAGTCGGGGACATCTGGCTACACCTTC; cdr3_aa: CAISESGTSGYTF
clone_size: .; d_call: .; j_call: TRBJ2-1; v_call: TRBV13; cdr3_nt: TGTGCCAGCACCAGACTAGTCCATGAGCAGTTCTTC; cdr3_aa: CASTRLVHEQFF
clone_size: .; d_call: TRBD1; j_call: TRBJ1-6; v_call: TRBV7-9; cdr3_nt: TGTGCCAGCAGCCTCGGACAGGGAGCTTATTCACCCCTCCACTTT; cdr3_aa: CASSLGQGAYSPLHF
clone_size: .; d_call: TRBD2; j_call: TRBJ2-7; v_call: TRBV2; cdr3_nt: TGTGCCGTACCCGGGGGGGGAGGCGAGCAGTACTTC; cdr3_aa: CAVPGGGGEQYF
clone_size: .; d_call: TRBD2; j_call: TRBJ2-1; v_call: TRBV6-2/TRBV6-3; cdr3_nt: TGTGCCAGCAGCTCGGGACTAGCGGGGGGTGTCAATGAGCAGTTCTTC; cdr3_aa: CASSSGLAGGVNEQFF
clone_size: few; d_call: TRBD1; j_call: TRBJ2-3; v_call: TRBV5-4; cdr3_nt: TGTGCCAGCAGCCGGCAAGGGACAGGGGAGGATACGCAGTATTTT; cdr3_aa: CASSRQGTGEDTQYF
clone_size: .; d_call: .; j_call: TRBJ2-5; v_call: TRBV7-2; cdr3_nt: TGTGCCAGCAGCTTAAGCAGGTCCGGGACCCAGTACTTC; cdr3_aa: CASSLSRSGTQYF
clone_size: .; d_call: .; j_call: TRBJ2-1; v_call: TRBV24-1; cdr3_nt: TGTGCCACCAGTACAGCGGTAAGCTCCTACAATGAGCAGTTCTTC; cdr3_aa: CATSTAVSSYNEQFF
clone_size: .; d_call: .; j_call: TRBJ2-3; v_call: TRBV4-3; cdr3_nt: TGCGCCAGCAGCCAAGGGGCGGGGCTGGGCACAGATACGCAGTATTTT; cdr3_aa: CASSQGAGLGTDTQYF
clone_size: few; d_call: .; j_call: TRBJ1-3; v_call: TRBV3-1/TRBV3-2; cdr3_nt: TGTGCCAGCAGCCAAGATTCGAGGAACACCATATATTTT; cdr3_aa: CASSQDSRNTIYF
clone_size: .; d_call: TRBD1; j_call: TRBJ2-7; v_call: TRBV4-3; cdr3_nt: TGCGCCAGCAGCCAATGGACAGGGGGCTACGAGCAGTACTTC; cdr3_aa: CASSQWTGGYEQYF
clone_size: .; d_call: .; j_call: TRBJ1-2; v_call: TRBV7-8; cdr3_nt: TGTGCCAGCAGCTTAGCGAACAGCTATGGCTACACCTTC; cdr3_aa: CASSLANSYGYTF
clone_size: .; d_call: TRBD1; j_call: TRBJ2-7; v_call: TRBV7-9; cdr3_nt: TGTGCCAGCAGGTCCGGGACAGGAACCTACGAGCAGTACTTC; cdr3_aa: CASRSGTGTYEQYF
clone_size: .; d_call: TRBD1; j_call: TRBJ2-3; v_call: TRBV11-2; cdr3_nt: TGTGCCAGCAGCTTAGACCTAGGGGGCAGAGATACGCAGTATTTT; cdr3_aa: CASSLDLGGRDTQYF
clone_size: few; d_call: TRBD2; j_call: TRBJ2-1; v_call: TRBV3-1/TRBV3-2; cdr3_nt: TGTGCCAGCAGCCCCAGACTAGCGGGGGGCCGACTCTCCTACAATGAGCAGTTCTTC; cdr3_aa: CASSPRLAGGRLSYNEQFF
clone_size: .; d_call: .; j_call: TRBJ1-4; v_call: TRBV27; cdr3_nt: TGTGCCAGCAGCTTGACGACAGGAGGTGAAAAACTGTTTTTT; cdr3_aa: CASSLTTGGEKLFF
clone_size: .; d_call: TRBD2; j_call: TRBJ2-1; v_call: TRBV10-3; cdr3_nt: TGTGCCACTAAATCTACTAGCGGGGGAAATGAGCAGTTCTTC; cdr3_aa: CATKSTSGGNEQFF
clone_size: .; d_call: .; j_call: TRBJ1-2; v_call: TRBV4-2; cdr3_nt: TGTGCCAGCAGCCAAGATAGGACAGACTATGGCTACACCTTC; cdr3_aa: CASSQDRTDYGYTF
clone_size: .; d_call: TRBD2; j_call: TRBJ2-5; v_call: TRBV5-4; cdr3_nt: TGTGCCAGCAGCCCCGGACTAGCGGAAGAGACCCAGTACTTC; cdr3_aa: CASSPGLAEETQYF
clone_size: .; d_call: .; j_call: TRBJ2-2; v_call: TRBV2; cdr3_nt: TGTGCCAGCAGCCAAGACAGTTCGAGAACAGGCGGGGAGCTGTTTTTT; cdr3_aa: CASSQDSSRTGGELFF
clone_size: .; d_call: TRBD1; j_call: TRBJ1-5; v_call: TRBV12-5; cdr3_nt: TGTGCTAGTGGTTCCGGGGGACAGGGGGGCGATAAAGGAGGCAATCAGCCCCAGCATTTT; cdr3_aa: CASGSGGQGGDKGGNQPQHF
clone_size: .; d_call: TRBD2; j_call: TRBJ2-3; v_call: TRBV20-1; cdr3_nt: TGCAGTGCTAGTGTGGGGCTAGCGGGGGGAGGTACGCAGTATTTT; cdr3_aa: CSASVGLAGGGTQYF
clone_size: .; d_call: TRBD2; j_call: TRBJ2-5; v_call: TRBV7-2; cdr3_nt: TGTGCCAGCAGCCCTAAGGGCGGGGGGGTCTCGCAAGAGACCCAGTACTTC; cdr3_aa: CASSPKGGGVSQETQYF
clone_size: .; d_call: .; j_call: TRBJ2-2; v_call: TRBV2; cdr3_nt: TGTGCCAGCAGCGTCCGCGCGGCCGGGGAGCTGTTTTTT; cdr3_aa: CASSVRAAGELFF
clone_size: .; d_call: TRBD1; j_call: TRBJ1-6; v_call: TRBV13; cdr3_nt: TGTGCCAGCAGCTTAGGCCTAAGACAGGGACTTTATTCACCCCTCCACTTT; cdr3_aa: CASSLGLRQGLYSPLHF